These T cell receptor beta chains were read from a single sample in a study of Ad26.COV2.S vaccination and SARS-CoV-2 variants. Method: immunoSEQ multiplex PCR; TCRdb's copy keeps in-frame clones and lacks some. Among 440,000 or so clones listed, approximately 90% were seen once. The input for sequencing was peripheral blood, taken in a trial of Ad26.COV2.S vaccine versus placebo. The receptors shown here come from a person between 18 and 60 years old who received the Ad26.COV2.S COVID-19 vaccine or a placebo. The CDR3 runs from the conserved cysteine through the conserved F or W. Each record gives: J gene, V gene, CDR3 protein.

TRBJ2-1 TRBV19 CATTGTGSREQFF
TRBJ1-4 TRBV7-9 CASSLEKGNEKLFF
TRBJ1-6 TRBV28 CASSLYQGVMVDSPLHF
TRBJ2-3 TRBV28 CASKLWGDSTDTQYF
TRBJ2-6 TRBV5-1 CASTLVVTGANVLTF
TRBJ1-6 TRBV4-3 CASSQDRTGGLYNSPLHF
TRBJ1-2 TRBV5-1 CASSSSGGSYGYTF
TRBJ1-1 TRBV9 CASSAQTNEGTEAFF
TRBJ1-1 TRBV5-4 CASSFDGVIAFF
TRBJ2-1 TRBV4-3 CASSQVGTGENEQFF
TRBJ2-5 TRBV18 CASSPPGLGRGQETQYF
TRBJ1-2 TRBV9 CASSVDRDRASYGYTF
TRBJ2-2 TRBV5-1 CASSPGQGSGGELFF